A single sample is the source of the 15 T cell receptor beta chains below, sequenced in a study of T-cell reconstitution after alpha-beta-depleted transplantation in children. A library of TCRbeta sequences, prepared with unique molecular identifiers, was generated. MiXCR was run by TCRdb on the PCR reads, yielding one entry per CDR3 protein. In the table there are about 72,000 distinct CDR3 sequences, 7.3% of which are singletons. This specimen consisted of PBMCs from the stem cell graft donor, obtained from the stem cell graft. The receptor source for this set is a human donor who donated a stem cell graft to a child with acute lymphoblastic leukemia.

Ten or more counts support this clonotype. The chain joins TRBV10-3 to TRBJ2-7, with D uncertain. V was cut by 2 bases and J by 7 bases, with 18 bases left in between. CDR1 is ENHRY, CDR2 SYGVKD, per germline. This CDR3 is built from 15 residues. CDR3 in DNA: TGTGCCATCAGTGAGCCCTTCATCGGTGAACGGGAGCAGTACTTC. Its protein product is CAISEPFIGEREQYF.

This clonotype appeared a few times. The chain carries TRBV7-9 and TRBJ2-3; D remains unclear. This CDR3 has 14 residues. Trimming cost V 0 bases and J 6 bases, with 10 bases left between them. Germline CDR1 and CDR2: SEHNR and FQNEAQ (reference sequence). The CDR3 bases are TGTGCCAGCAGCTTAGCCCAGTCTTCTGATACGCAGTATTTT. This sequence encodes CASSLAQSSDTQYF.

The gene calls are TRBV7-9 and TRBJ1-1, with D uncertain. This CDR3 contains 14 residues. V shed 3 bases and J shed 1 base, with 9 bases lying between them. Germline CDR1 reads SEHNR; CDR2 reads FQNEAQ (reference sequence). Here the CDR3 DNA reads TGTGCCAGCAGCTTCGAACAGCCGAACACTGAAGCTTTCTTT. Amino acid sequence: CASSFEQPNTEAFF. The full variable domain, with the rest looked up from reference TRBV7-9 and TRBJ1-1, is DTGVSQNPRHKITKRGQNVTFRCDPISEHNRLYWYRQTLGQGPEFLTYFQNEAQLEKSRLLSDRFSAERPKGSFSTLEIQRTEQGDSAMYLCASSFEQPNTEAFFGQGTRLTVV.

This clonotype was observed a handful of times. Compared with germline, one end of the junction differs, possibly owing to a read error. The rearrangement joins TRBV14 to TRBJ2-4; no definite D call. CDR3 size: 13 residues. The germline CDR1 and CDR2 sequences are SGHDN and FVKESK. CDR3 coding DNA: TGTTCCAGCAGCCCATTCGTTAACGACATTCAGTACTTC. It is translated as CSSSPFVNDIQYF.

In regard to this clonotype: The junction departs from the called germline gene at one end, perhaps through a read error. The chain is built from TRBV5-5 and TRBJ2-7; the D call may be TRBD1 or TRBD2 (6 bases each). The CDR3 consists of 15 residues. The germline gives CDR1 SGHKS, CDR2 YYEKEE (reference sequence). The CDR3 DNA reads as TGTGCCAGCATCTTGGGGCCGGGGGCGGATTACGAGCAGTACTTC. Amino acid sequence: CASILGPGADYEQYF.

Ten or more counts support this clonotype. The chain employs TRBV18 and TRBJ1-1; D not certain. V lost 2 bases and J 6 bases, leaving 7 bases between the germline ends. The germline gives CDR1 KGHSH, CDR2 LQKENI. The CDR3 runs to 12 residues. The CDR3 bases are TGTGCCAGCTCACCAGGGGAAGCTGAAGCTTTCTTT. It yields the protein CASSPGEAEAFF.

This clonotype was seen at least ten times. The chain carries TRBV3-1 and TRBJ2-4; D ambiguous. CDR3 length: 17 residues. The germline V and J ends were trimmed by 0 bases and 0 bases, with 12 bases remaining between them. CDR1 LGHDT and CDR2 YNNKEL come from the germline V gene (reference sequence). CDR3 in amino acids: CASSQDLPSRAKNIQYF. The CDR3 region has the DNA TGTGCCAGCAGCCAAGATCTGCCTTCCAGAGCCAAAAACATTCAGTACTTC.

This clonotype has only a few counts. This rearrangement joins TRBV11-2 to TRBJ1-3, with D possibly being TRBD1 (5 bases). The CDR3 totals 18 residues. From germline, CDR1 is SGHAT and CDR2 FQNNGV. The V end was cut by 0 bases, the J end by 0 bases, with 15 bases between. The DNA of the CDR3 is TGTGCCAGCAGCTTAGAACCTTTCGACAGTCTCTCTGGAAACACCATATATTTT. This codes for CASSLEPFDSLSGNTIYF.

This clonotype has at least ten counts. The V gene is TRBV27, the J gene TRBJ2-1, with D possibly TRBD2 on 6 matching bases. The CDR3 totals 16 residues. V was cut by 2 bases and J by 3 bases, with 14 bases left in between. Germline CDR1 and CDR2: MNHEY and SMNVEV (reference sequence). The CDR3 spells CASSLGGLRIYNEQFF. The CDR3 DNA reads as TGTGCCAGCAGTTTAGGTGGACTACGAATCTACAATGAGCAGTTCTTC.

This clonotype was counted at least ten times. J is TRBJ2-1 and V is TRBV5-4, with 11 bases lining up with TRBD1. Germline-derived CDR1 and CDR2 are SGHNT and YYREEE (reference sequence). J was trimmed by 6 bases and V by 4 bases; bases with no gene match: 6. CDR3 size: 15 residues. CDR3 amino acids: CASSAVGTGGNEQFF. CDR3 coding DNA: TGTGCCAGCAGCGCGGTGGGGACAGGGGGCAATGAGCAGTTCTTC.

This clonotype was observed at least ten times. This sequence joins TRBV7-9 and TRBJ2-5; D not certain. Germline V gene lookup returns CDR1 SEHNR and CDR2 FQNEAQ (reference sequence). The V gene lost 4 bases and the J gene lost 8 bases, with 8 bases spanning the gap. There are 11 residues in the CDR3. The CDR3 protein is CASSSSFTQYF. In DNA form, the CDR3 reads TGTGCCAGCAGCTCCTCTTTTACCCAGTACTTC.

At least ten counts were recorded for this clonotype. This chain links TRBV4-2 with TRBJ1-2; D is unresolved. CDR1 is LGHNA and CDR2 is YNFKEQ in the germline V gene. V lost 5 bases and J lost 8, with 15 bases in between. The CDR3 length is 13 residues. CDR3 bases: TGTGCCAGCAGCATTACCTCTGGAGACGGCTACACCTTC. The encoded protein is CASSITSGDGYTF.

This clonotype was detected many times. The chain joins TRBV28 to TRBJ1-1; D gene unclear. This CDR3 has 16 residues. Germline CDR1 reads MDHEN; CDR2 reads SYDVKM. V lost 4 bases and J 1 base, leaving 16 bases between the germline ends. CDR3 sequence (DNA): TGTGCCAGCAGTTCCCCATCGTGGGGAGGGAACACTGAAGCTTTCTTT. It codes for CASSSPSWGGNTEAFF.

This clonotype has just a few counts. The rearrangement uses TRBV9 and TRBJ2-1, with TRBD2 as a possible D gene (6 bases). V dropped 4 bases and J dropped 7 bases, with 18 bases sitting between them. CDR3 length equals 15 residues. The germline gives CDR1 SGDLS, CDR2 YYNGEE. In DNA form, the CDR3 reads TGTGCCAGCAGCTCGAGTGACTATGGGGGGAATGAGCAGTTCTTC. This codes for CASSSSDYGGNEQFF.

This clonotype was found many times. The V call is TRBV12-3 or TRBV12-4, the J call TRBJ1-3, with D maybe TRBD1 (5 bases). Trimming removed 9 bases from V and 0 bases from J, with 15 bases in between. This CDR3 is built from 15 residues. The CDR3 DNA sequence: TGTGCCAGTAGAGGGGAGGATTTCTCTGGAAACACCATATATTTT. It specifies CASRGEDFSGNTIYF.